What follows is one TCR beta chain and its context. The data stem from a study of CD8+CD57+ T cells in acquired aplastic anemia. Turning to the study itself: Some 11 million reads, on average, were obtained for CD4+ cells from healthy donors.

For CDR3 and TCR beta VDJ profiling, genomic DNA was the template used. TCRdb re-analysed the reads in MiXCR, keeping a single row per CDR3 protein. The data contain some 210,000 distinct CDR3 sequences, approximately 57% of them seen just once; the ten biggest clones take up 25% to 30%. From germline, CDR1 is DFQATT and CDR2 SNEGSKA (reference sequence). Between the trimmed V and J ends, which lost 3 bases and 3 bases, there was a span of 9 bases. The CDR3 has 12 residues. This TCR was sampled from a human donor in good health. The sample taken for sequencing was sorted CD4+, CD8+, or CD8+CD57+ T cells (not recorded which) from PBMCs. The V and J genes are TRBV20-1 and TRBJ2-7; D is unresolved. CDR3 sequence reads: CSARAGVYEQYF. The CDR3 bases are TGCAGTGCTAGGGCAGGAGTCTACGAGCAGTACTTC.